One and the same sample provided the 25 T cell receptor beta chains below, sequenced in a study of blood T cell repertoires in COVID-19. Libraries were prepared by immunoSEQ multiplex PCR; TCRdb keeps only in-frame clonotypes and omits some of them. The profile shows some 250,000 clones, about four fifths of them singletons. Sequencing input: peripheral blood. The receptors come from a young woman with acute or convalescent COVID-19.

The J gene is TRBJ1-5, the V gene TRBV19; no clear D gene. Germline values: CDR1 LNHDA, CDR2 SQIVND (reference sequence). CDR3 length equals 16 residues. Trimming took 3 bases from V and 0 from J, leaving 12 bases between them. This chain's CDR3 is CASSIPRKNSNQPQHF. The CDR3 coding sequence is TGTGCCAGTAGTATCCCCAGGAAAAATAGCAATCAGCCCCAGCATTTT.

This clone showed up just once. V gene TRBV10-3 combines with J gene TRBJ2-7; D perhaps matches TRBD2 (5 bases). V was clipped by 6 bases and J by 6 bases, with 15 bases between them. The germline gives CDR1 ENHRY, CDR2 SYGVKD. CDR3 length: 13 residues. The CDR3 coding sequence is TGTGCCATCAGGCACCTTACTAGTCTCGAGCAGTACTTC. Amino acids: CAIRHLTSLEQYF.

This chain links TRBV28 with TRBJ1-1, with D perhaps matching TRBD1 (6 bases). Trimming removed 1 base from V and 0 bases from J, with 12 bases in between. CDR3 size: 16 residues. Germline V gene sequence: CDR1 MDHEN, CDR2 SYDVKM. The DNA for the CDR3 is TGTGCCAGCAGTTTATTGGCAGGGGTCATGAACACTGAAGCTTTCTTT. It specifies CASSLLAGVMNTEAFF.

The chain combines TRBV5-8 with TRBJ2-7; TRBD2 matches at 7 bases. V dropped 1 base and J dropped 5; count of bases not matched to a gene: 9. In germline, CDR1 is SGHTS, CDR2 YDEGEE. The CDR3 runs to 15 residues. The CDR3 sequence is CASSLSSGRFDEQYF. The CDR3 DNA reads TGTGCCAGCAGCTTGTCTAGCGGCCGTTTCGACGAGCAGTACTTC.

V usage is TRBV24-1 and J usage is TRBJ1-2, with a possible D match to TRBD1 (6 bases). The CDR3 is made up of 14 amino acids. V was cut by 7 bases and J by 4 bases, with 15 bases left in between. In germline, CDR1 is KGHDR, CDR2 SFDVKD. CDR3 coding DNA: TGTGCCACCAGCCCGAAGGACAGAGGCTATGGCTACACCTTC. It translates to CATSPKDRGYGYTF.

This sequence joins TRBV28 and TRBJ1-3; 10 nucleotides align to TRBD1. J gave up 5 bases and V 3 bases, and 7 bases lay outside the gene matches. The CDR3 contains 16 residues. Germline CDR1 is MDHEN and CDR2 is SYDVKM. CDR3 sequence: CASSFGVGQGRNTIYF. In DNA, the CDR3 is TGTGCCAGCAGTTTTGGGGTGGGACAGGGGAGAAACACCATATATTTT. Looking up the rest from reference TRBV28 and TRBJ1-3 gives the full variable domain: DVKVTQSSRYLVKRTGEKVFLECVQDMDHENMFWYRQDPGLGLRLIYFSYDVKMKEKGDIPEGYSVSREKKERFSLILESASTNQTSMYLCASSFGVGQGRNTIYFGEGSWLTVV.

V is TRBV5-1 and J is TRBJ2-2; 7 bases agree with TRBD1. Germline values: CDR1 SGHRS, CDR2 YFSETQ. V was pared by 7 bases and J by 6 bases, with 18 bases of the junction left unmatched. The CDR3 contains 17 residues. The CDR3 reads CASHRRLGTEGAGELFF. For the CDR3, the DNA is TGCGCCAGCCATCGTCGATTAGGGACAGAGGGAGCCGGGGAGCTGTTTTTT.

This chain connects TRBV6-5 to TRBJ2-7; 7 bases line up with TRBD1. Germline trimming cut 6 bases from V and 5 bases from J; bases unmatched to any gene: 13. CDR1 and CDR2 from the germline V gene are MNHEY and SVGAGI. The CDR3 spans 15 residues. DNA for the CDR3: TGTGCCAGCAGGAAGACGACAGGGACGATTCACGAGCAGTACTTC. Translating gives CASRKTTGTIHEQYF.

The rearrangement joins TRBV7-6 to TRBJ1-6, with D unresolved. CDR3 length equals 14 residues. Trimming pared 2 bases from V and 3 bases from J, leaving 5 bases between. Germline CDR1 reads SGHVS; CDR2 reads FNYEAQ. The CDR3, as DNA: TGTGCCAGCAGCTTACAGCGCTATAATTCACCCCTCCACTTT. Its translation is CASSLQRYNSPLHF. The full variable domain, completed using reference TRBV7-6 and TRBJ1-6, is GAGVSQSPRYKVTKRGQDVALRCDPISGHVSLYWYRQALGQGPEFLTYFNYEAQQDKSGLPNDRFSAERPEGSISTLTIQRTEQRDSAMYRCASSLQRYNSPLHFGNGTRLTVT.

This chain links TRBV29-1 with TRBJ2-3, with no clear D. V lost 1 base to trimming and J lost 14 bases, with 19 bases between them. Germline V CDR1 and CDR2: SQVTM, ANQGSEA. CDR3 length equals 13 residues. CDR3 coding DNA: TGCAGCGTTGAAGTGGGCGAATTCAATGTTCGGTATTTT. It codes for CSVEVGEFNVRYF.

The rearrangement joins TRBV19 to TRBJ2-2, with 8 bases aligning to TRBD2. Trimming cost V 3 bases and J 1 base; bases outside gene matches: 1. CDR1 is LNHDA, CDR2 SQIVND, per germline (reference sequence). The CDR3 covers 15 residues. The CDR3 region is CASSIRGGNTGELFF. The CDR3 DNA follows: TGTGCCAGTAGTATTCGGGGGGGGAACACCGGGGAGCTGTTTTTT.

CDR3 bases: TGTGCCAGCAGCCGGGACATAAACACCGGGGAGCTGTTTTTT. Protein: CASSRDINTGELFF. The V gene is TRBV3-1 (or the pseudogene TRBV3-2), the J gene TRBJ2-2; possibly TRBD1 for D (6 bases). V lost 4 bases and J 2 bases, leaving 8 bases between the germline ends. The CDR3 spans 14 residues. Germline V gene sequence: CDR1 LGHDT, CDR2 YNNKEL (reference sequence).

V usage is TRBV2 and J usage is TRBJ2-1, with 10 bases that match TRBD2. The J segment lost 7 bases and the V segment lost 6 bases, leaving 6 bases of the junction unmatched. The CDR3 is made up of 14 amino acids. CDR1 and CDR2 from the germline V gene are SNHLY and FYNNEI. In DNA form, the CDR3 reads TGTGCCAGCAGCCTAGCGGGAGCTGGGAATGAGCAGTTCTTC. Translation gives CASSLAGAGNEQFF.

CDR3 residues: CASSLGLVSTGETQYF. The CDR3 DNA is TGTGCCAGCAGCCTCGGACTAGTTTCGACGGGAGAGACCCAGTACTTC. The chain carries TRBV7-2 and TRBJ2-5; 7 bases map to TRBD2. This CDR3 has 16 amino acids. CDR1 and CDR2 from the germline V gene are SGHTA and FQGNSA. J gave up 4 bases and V 5 bases, and 13 bases lay outside the gene matches.

The J gene is TRBJ2-1, the V gene TRBV6-5; D is undetermined. The V gene lost 5 bases and the J gene lost 7 bases, with 15 bases spanning the gap. The CDR3 totals 14 residues. The germline V gene has CDR1 MNHEY and CDR2 SVGAGI. DNA for the CDR3: TGTGCCAGCAGTCTGGCTAGTAGTTGGAATGAGCAGTTCTTC. It is translated as CASSLASSWNEQFF.

The chain employs TRBV5-4 and TRBJ1-2, with 7 bases identical to TRBD1. The CDR3 contains 15 residues. Germline-derived CDR1 and CDR2 are SGHNT and YYREEE (reference sequence). Trimming at V came to 0 bases and at J to 4 bases, leaving 6 bases not matched to a gene. In DNA, the CDR3 is TGTGCCAGCAGCTTGGAGGCCGGGACAGCCTATGGCTACACCTTC. This codes for CASSLEAGTAYGYTF.

V gene TRBV12-3 or TRBV12-4 combines with J gene TRBJ1-1; D is perhaps TRBD1 (5 bases). The CDR3 loop spans 12 amino acids. V was shortened by 3 bases and J by 10 bases, with 12 bases between the two germline ends. For the CDR3, the DNA is TGTGCCAGCAGTTTCTTTAGGGGTCGAGCTTTCTTT. Protein product: CASSFFRGRAFF.

The chain joins TRBV13 to TRBJ1-4, with D perhaps matching TRBD1 (5 bases). Germline V lookup: CDR1 PRHDT, CDR2 FYEKMQ (reference sequence). This CDR3 region has 14 residues. V was pared by 6 bases and J by 8 bases, with 16 bases between. The CDR3 nucleotides are TGTGCCAGCAGTATGGCAGGGTTAGGAGAAAAACTGTTTTTT. This gives the protein CASSMAGLGEKLFF.

This chain links TRBV5-4 with TRBJ2-3, with 13 bases aligning to TRBD2. Germline CDR1 reads SGHNT; CDR2 reads YYREEE (reference sequence). This CDR3 comprises 16 residues. The trim removed 2 bases at V and 6 bases at J, leaving 6 bases unmatched. The CDR3 DNA reads as TGTGCCAGCAGCTTAGGACTAGCGGGAGTAGGGGATACGCAGTATTTT. Its protein is CASSLGLAGVGDTQYF.

J is TRBJ1-2 and V is TRBV27; the D is unclear. CDR3 length: 17 residues. The V end was cut by 0 bases, the J end by 1 base, with 15 bases between. Germline loops: CDR1 MNHEY, CDR2 SMNVEV (reference sequence). CDR3 protein: CASSLSFLDPGNYGYTF. The CDR3 region has the DNA TGTGCCAGCAGTTTATCGTTTTTGGATCCGGGTAACTATGGCTACACCTTC.

This chain joins TRBV9 and TRBJ2-1; D is undetermined. The V end was cut by 4 bases, the J end by 1 base, with 21 bases between. Germline V lookup: CDR1 SGDLS, CDR2 YYNGEE. The CDR3 consists of 18 residues. CDR3 sequence reads: CASSFLPVAVGSYNEQFF. The CDR3 coding sequence is TGTGCCAGCAGCTTCCTCCCCGTGGCCGTCGGGTCCTACAATGAGCAGTTCTTC.

J is TRBJ2-7 and V is TRBV4-3, with D possibly being TRBD1 (6 bases). The CDR3 contains 15 residues. Germline CDR1 reads LGHNA; CDR2 reads YSLEER. Trimming pared 1 base from V and 3 bases from J, leaving 13 bases between. CDR3 sequence reads: CASSQGTAGNYEQYF. The CDR3, as DNA: TGCGCCAGCAGCCAAGGGACAGCCGGAAACTACGAGCAGTACTTC.

V is TRBV23-1 and J is TRBJ1-3, with no clear D. TRBV23-1 is an ORF, with its function uncertain. The CDR3 is 18 residues long. V lost 6 bases to trimming and J lost 0 bases, with 21 bases between them. The CDR3 here is CASSPGLETLISGNTIYF. CDR3 DNA: TGCGCCAGCAGCCCTGGATTGGAGACCCTAATCTCTGGAAACACCATATATTTT.

This clone was counted once. The chain combines TRBV27 with TRBJ2-1; 9 nucleotides align to TRBD1. Germline CDR1 reads MNHEY; CDR2 reads SMNVEV (reference sequence). The CDR3 sequence is 13 residues long. V gave up 3 bases and J gave up 7 bases; unmatched junction bases: 1. The CDR3 region is CASSFDRGNEQFF. The CDR3, as DNA: TGTGCCAGCAGTTTCGACAGGGGGAATGAGCAGTTCTTC.

The chain uses TRBV2 and TRBJ2-2; the D is unclear. The CDR3 has 15 residues. V was shortened by 8 bases and J by 6 bases, with 19 bases between the two germline ends. CDR1 SNHLY and CDR2 FYNNEI come from the germline V gene. CDR3 sequence reads: CASFLVPNKAGELFF. The CDR3 bases are TGTGCCAGCTTCCTAGTCCCCAACAAGGCCGGGGAGCTGTTTTTT.